This T cell receptor (beta chain) was sequenced for a study of blood T cell repertoires in COVID-19. Study-wide context: In each case, the material was cDNA or gDNA derived from T cells, B-cell-depleted T cells, or PBMCs.

The repertoire was sequenced with immunoSEQ multiplex PCR; TCRdb's copy has only in-frame clones and lacks some. Of 170,000 or so clones listed, around 84% were seen once; the top ten hold around 7%. The length of the CDR3 is 16 residues. Germline CDR1 is KGHSH and CDR2 is LQKENI. J was trimmed by 3 bases and V by 3 bases; bases with no gene match: 5. Sequencing input: peripheral blood. The clonotype originates from a man aged 50 to 60 with active or convalescent COVID-19. The V call is TRBV18, the J call TRBJ1-4, with 9 bases identical to TRBD1. The CDR3 DNA is TGTGCCAGCTCACCCGGGACAGGGTTCGCTAATGAAAAACTGTTTTTT. Translating it yields CASSPGTGFANEKLFF.